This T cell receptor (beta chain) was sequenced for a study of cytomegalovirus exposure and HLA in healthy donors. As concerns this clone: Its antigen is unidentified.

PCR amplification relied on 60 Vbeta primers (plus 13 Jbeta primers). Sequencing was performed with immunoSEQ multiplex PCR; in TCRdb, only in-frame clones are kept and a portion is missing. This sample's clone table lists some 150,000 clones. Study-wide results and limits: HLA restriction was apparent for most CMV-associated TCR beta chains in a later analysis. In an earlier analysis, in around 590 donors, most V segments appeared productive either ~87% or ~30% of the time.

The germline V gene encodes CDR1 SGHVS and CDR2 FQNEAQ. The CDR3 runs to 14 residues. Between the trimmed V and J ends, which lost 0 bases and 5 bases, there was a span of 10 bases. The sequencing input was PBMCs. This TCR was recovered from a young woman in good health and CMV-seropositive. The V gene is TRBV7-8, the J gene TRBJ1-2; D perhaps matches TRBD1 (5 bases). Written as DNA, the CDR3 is TGTGCCAGCAGCTTAGCGACAGACCTATATGGCTACACCTTC. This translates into CASSLATDLYGYTF.